This TCR beta chain was profiled in a study of blood T cell repertoires in COVID-19. Study background: The origin of the acute and convalescent COVID-19 samples was the United States, Italy and Spain.

Original methodology: Counts of nucleated cells, estimated from reference gene primer amplification, were obtained. The assay was immunoSEQ multiplex PCR, and TCRdb's table has in-frame clones only and misses some. From that table come the V and J calls and clone size; the DNA was used to work out D and trimming. This sample has approximately 250,000 clones, with approximately 80% found just once. The J segment lost 0 bases and the V segment lost 6 bases, leaving 11 bases of the junction unmatched. Germline CDR1 is MDHEN and CDR2 is SYDVKM. CDR3 length equals 19 residues. Sequenced sample: peripheral blood. The receptor was isolated from a human donor in a cohort sampled during active COVID-19. The J gene is TRBJ1-6, the V gene TRBV28, with 10 bases matching TRBD1. The CDR3 loop reads CASRLGQGGRSSYNSPLHF. CDR3 in DNA: TGTGCCAGCAGACTCGGACAGGGGGGAAGGAGCTCCTATAATTCACCCCTCCACTTT.